The clone carrying this T cell receptor beta chain was picked up one time. This sample was included in a study of technical replicates of blood from a handful of donors. Assay: immunoSEQ multiplex PCR; the TCRdb copy retains only in-frame clones and omits some. The sample includes some 99,000 clones, nearly 97% of them seen just once. Per the germline V gene, CDR1 is MGHRA and CDR2 is YSYEKL. The CDR3 loop spans 14 amino acids. V was clipped by 0 bases and J by 0 bases, with 6 bases between them. The sequence was obtained from a human donor in good health. Material: T cells isolated from PBMCs. The rearrangement joins TRBV4-1 to TRBJ2-7; D gene ambiguous. The CDR3 region is CASSQEGGSYEQYF. The CDR3 DNA reads TGCGCCAGCAGCCAAGAAGGCGGCTCCTACGAGCAGTACTTC.